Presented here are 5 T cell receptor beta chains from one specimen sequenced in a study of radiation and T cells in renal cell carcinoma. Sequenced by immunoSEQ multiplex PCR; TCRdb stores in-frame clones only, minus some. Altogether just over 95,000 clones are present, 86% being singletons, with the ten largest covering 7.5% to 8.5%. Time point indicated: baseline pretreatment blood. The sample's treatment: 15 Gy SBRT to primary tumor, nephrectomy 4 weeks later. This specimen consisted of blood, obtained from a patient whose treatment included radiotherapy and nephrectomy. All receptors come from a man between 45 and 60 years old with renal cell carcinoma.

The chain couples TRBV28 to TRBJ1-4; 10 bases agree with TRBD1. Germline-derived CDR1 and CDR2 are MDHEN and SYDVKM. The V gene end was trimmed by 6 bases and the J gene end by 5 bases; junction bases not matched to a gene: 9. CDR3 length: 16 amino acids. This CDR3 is CASSRPPGQGNEKLFF. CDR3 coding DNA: TGTGCCAGCAGCCGACCGCCGGGACAGGGGAATGAAAAACTGTTTTTT.

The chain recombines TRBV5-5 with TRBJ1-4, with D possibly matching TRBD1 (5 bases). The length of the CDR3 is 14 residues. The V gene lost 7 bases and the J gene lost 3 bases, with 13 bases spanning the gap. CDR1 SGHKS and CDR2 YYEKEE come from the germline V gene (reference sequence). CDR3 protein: CASSFPGPNEKLFF. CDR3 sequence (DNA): TGTGCCAGCTCTTTTCCGGGGCCTAATGAAAAACTGTTTTTT.

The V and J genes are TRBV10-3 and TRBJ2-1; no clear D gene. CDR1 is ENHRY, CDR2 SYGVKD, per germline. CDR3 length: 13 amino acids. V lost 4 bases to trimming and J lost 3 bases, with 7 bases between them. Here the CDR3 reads CAISATDYNEQFF. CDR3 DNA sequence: TGTGCCATCAGTGCGACGGACTACAATGAGCAGTTCTTC.

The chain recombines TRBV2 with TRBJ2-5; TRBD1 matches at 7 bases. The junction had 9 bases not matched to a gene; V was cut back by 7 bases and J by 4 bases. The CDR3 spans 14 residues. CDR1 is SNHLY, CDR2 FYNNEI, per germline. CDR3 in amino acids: CASMAGGAGETQYF. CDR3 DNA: TGTGCCAGCATGGCAGGGGGTGCAGGAGAGACCCAGTACTTC. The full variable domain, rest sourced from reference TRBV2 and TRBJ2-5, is EPEVTQTPSHQVTQMGQEVILRCVPISNHLYFYWYRQILGQKVEFLVSFYNNEISEKSEIFDDQFSVERPDGSNFTLKIRSTKLEDSAMYFCASMAGGAGETQYFGPGTRLLVL.

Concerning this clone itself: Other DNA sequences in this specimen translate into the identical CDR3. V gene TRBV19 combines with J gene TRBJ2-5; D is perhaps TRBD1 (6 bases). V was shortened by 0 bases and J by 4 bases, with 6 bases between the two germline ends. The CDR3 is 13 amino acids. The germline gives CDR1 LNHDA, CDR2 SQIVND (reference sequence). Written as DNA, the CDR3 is TGTGCCAGTAGTATAGACAGGGGAGAGACCCAGTACTTC. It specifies CASSIDRGETQYF.